The rows below give T cell receptor beta chains drawn from one sample of a study. Each CDR3 protein gets one entry after TCRdb re-called the 5' RACE reads with MiXCR. The top ten clones hold 4.3% of a sample with about 43,000 distinct CDR3 sequences, roughly 22% of them seen once. The sample consisted of Tregs sorted from a lymph node. The receptors here all came from a female donor with breast cancer. Both conserved end residues are part of each CDR3. Each record gives: J gene, D gene, V gene, clone size, CDR3 protein, CDR3 DNA. D genes are given only for firm matches. Clone size is shown for a subset of rows, as once, few, many or a class of expanded clone.

TRBJ1-4 | TRBD1 | TRBV9 | . | CASSPGGQLNEKLFF | TGTGCCAGCAGCCCAGGGGGACAGCTTAATGAAAAACTGTTTTTT
TRBJ1-2 | . | TRBV4-1 | medium-sized | CASSQKNRDGYTF | TGCGCCAGCAGCCAAAAAAACAGGGATGGCTACACCTTC
TRBJ2-7 | . | TRBV5-5 | few | CASSVVGADYEQYF | TGTGCCAGCAGCGTAGTGGGGGCTGACTACGAGCAGTACTTC
TRBJ2-4 | TRBD2 | TRBV5-1 | . | CASREAGAGNIQYF | TGCGCCAGCAGGGAAGCGGGAGCGGGTAACATTCAGTACTTC
TRBJ2-1 | TRBD2 | TRBV7-3 | . | CTSSLKNRLAGGNNEQFF | TGTACCAGCAGCCTGAAAAACCGACTAGCGGGAGGGAACAATGAGCAGTTCTTC
TRBJ2-3 | . | TRBV12-3/TRBV12-4 | many | CASSLWTDSTDTQYF | TGTGCCAGCAGCCTCTGGACGGACAGCACAGATACGCAGTATTTT
TRBJ1-5 | . | TRBV2 | many | CATRLGGAVNQPQHF | TGTGCCACCCGGCTCGGAGGGGCCGTCAATCAGCCCCAGCATTTT
TRBJ2-7 | . | TRBV2 | . | CASISGSSYEQYF | TGTGCCAGCATCAGTGGCAGCTCCTACGAGCAGTACTTC
TRBJ2-5 | . | TRBV20-1 | once | CSAGGRTPQETQYF | TGCAGTGCTGGAGGCAGGACACCTCAAGAGACCCAGTACTTC
TRBJ2-1 | . | TRBV11-2 | many | CASSLLKGSYNEQFF | TGTGCCAGCAGCTTACTGAAAGGCTCCTACAATGAGCAGTTCTTC
TRBJ2-2 | . | TRBV3-1 | . | CASSPSSRGTGELFF | TGTGCCAGCAGCCCAAGTTCCAGAGGCACCGGGGAGCTGTTTTTT
TRBJ2-7 | TRBD2 | TRBV5-1 | many | CASSGFGLDHEQYF | TGCGCCAGCAGCGGATTCGGACTAGACCACGAGCAGTACTTC
TRBJ1-6 | . | TRBV27 | few | CASSLSRGGSPLHF | TGTGCCAGCAGTTTATCGAGGGGAGGCTCACCCCTCCACTTT
TRBJ1-5 | . | TRBV20-1 | few | CSAIRQSSDSNQPQHF | TGCAGTGCCATTCGACAGTCTTCTGATAGCAATCAGCCCCAGCATTTT
TRBJ1-1 | TRBD1 | TRBV5-5 | . | CASSWDSNTEAFF | TGTGCCAGCAGCTGGGACAGCAACACTGAAGCTTTCTTT
TRBJ2-1 | . | TRBV3-1 | few | CASSSTNQPYNEQFF | TGTGCCAGCAGCTCTACTAACCAACCCTACAATGAGCAGTTCTTC
TRBJ2-7 | TRBD2 | TRBV7-3 | few | CASTPRAGGSSYEQYF | TGTGCCAGCACCCCACGTGCGGGGGGGAGCTCCTACGAGCAGTACTTC
TRBJ2-1 | TRBD1 | TRBV20-1 | many | CSALGQIYNEQFF | TGCAGTGCCCTGGGACAGATTTACAATGAGCAGTTCTTC
TRBJ2-5 | . | TRBV20-1 | few | CSVEFRGREAQYF | TGCAGTGTCGAGTTCAGGGGACGAGAGGCCCAGTACTTC
TRBJ2-1 | . | TRBV4-1 | many | CASSPTYNEQFF | TGCGCCAGCAGCCCCACCTACAATGAGCAGTTCTTC
TRBJ1-6 | . | TRBV27 | few | CASSHGTGYNSPLHF | TGTGCCAGCAGCCATGGGACGGGTTATAATTCACCCCTCCACTTT
TRBJ1-2 | . | TRBV12-3/TRBV12-4 | . | CASSLGGNYGYTF | TGTGCCAGCAGCTTGGGGGGAAACTATGGCTACACCTTC
TRBJ2-7 | . | TRBV25-1 | many | CASSEWGDGYEQYF | TGTGCCAGCAGTGAATGGGGGGACGGGTACGAGCAGTACTTC
TRBJ1-4 | . | TRBV7-9 | many | CASSLDSGAIEKLFF | TGTGCCAGCAGCTTGGATTCGGGGGCGATAGAAAAACTGTTTTTT
TRBJ2-7 | . | TRBV27 | few | CASSHLGGTVHEQYF | TGTGCCAGCAGTCATCTTGGGGGGACAGTACACGAGCAGTACTTC
TRBJ2-6 | . | TRBV5-1 | many | CASSFEDGALGANVLTF | TGCGCCAGCAGCTTCGAGGATGGGGCACTTGGGGCCAACGTCCTGACTTTC
TRBJ2-5 | . | TRBV28 | many | CASSFMGPRGTQYF | TGTGCCAGCAGTTTTATGGGTCCGAGGGGGACCCAGTACTTC
TRBJ2-3 | . | TRBV7-3 | many | CASSPRGGSTDTQYF | TGTGCCAGCAGCCCAAGAGGGGGTAGCACAGATACGCAGTATTTT
TRBJ2-7 | . | TRBV3-1 | few | CASRPAGIHEQYF | TGTGCCAGCAGGCCGGCGGGTATCCACGAGCAGTACTTC